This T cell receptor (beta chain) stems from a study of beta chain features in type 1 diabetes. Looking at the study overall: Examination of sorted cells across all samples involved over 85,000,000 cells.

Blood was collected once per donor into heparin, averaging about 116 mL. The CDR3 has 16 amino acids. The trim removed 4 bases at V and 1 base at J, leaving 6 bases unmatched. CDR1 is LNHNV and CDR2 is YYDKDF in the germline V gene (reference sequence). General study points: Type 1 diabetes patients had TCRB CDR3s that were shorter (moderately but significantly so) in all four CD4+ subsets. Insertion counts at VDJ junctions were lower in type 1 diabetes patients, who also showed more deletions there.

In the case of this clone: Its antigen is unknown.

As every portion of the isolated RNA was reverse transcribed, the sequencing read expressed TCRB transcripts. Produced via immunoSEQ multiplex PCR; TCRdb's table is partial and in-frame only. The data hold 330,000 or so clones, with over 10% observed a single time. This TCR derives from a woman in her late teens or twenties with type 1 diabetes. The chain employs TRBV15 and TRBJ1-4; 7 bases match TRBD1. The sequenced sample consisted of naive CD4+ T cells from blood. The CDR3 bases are TGTGCCACCAGCAAGCGAACAGGGGAAACTAATGAAAAACTGTTTTTT. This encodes CATSKRTGETNEKLFF. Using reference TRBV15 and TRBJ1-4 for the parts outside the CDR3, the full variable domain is DAMVIQNPRYQVTQFGKPVTLSCSQTLNHNVMYWYQQKSSQAPKLLFHYYDKDFNNEADTPDNFQSRRPNTSFCFLDIRSPGLGDTAMYLCATSKRTGETNEKLFFGSGTQLSVL.